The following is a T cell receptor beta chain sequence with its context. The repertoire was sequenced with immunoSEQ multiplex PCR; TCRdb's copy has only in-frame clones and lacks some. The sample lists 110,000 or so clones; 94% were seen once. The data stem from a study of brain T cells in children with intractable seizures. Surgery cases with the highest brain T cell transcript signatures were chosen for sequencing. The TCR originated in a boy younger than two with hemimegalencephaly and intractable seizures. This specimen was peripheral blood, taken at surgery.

This CDR3 reads CASSRAGVNFEQFF. The CDR3 DNA sequence: TGTGCCAGCAGCCGAGCGGGAGTAAATTTTGAGCAGTTCTTC. The J gene is TRBJ2-1, the V gene TRBV5-5, with 8 bases matching TRBD2. This CDR3 is 14 amino acids long. Germline lookup yields CDR1 SGHKS and CDR2 YYEKEE (reference sequence). Losses at the gene ends were 4 bases for V and 9 bases for J; bases not matched to a gene: 9.